Listed below are T cell receptor beta chains from one sample, sequenced in a study of blood T cell repertoires in COVID-19. Profiled with immunoSEQ multiplex PCR; TCRdb holds only in-frame clones, not every one. The table has 130,000 to 150,000 clones, 85% to 90% seen once. Source material: peripheral blood. All receptors come from a human donor in a cohort sampled during active COVID-19. Each CDR3 is given with its conserved first and last residue. The order of the fields is clone size, V gene, J gene, D gene, CDR3 DNA, CDR3 protein. D genes are given only for firm matches. Clone size, where shown, is once, few, many, or a class for clones that have expanded.

clone_size: NA; v_call: TRBV6-2/TRBV6-3; j_call: TRBJ1-1; d_call: TRBD1; cdr3_nt: TGTGCCAGCAGTCCCTGGACAGGGGGGAACACTGAAGCTTTCTTT; cdr3_aa: CASSPWTGGNTEAFF
clone_size: few; v_call: TRBV27; j_call: TRBJ2-2; d_call: NA; cdr3_nt: TGTGCCAGCAGGACAGGTATTCCCGGGGAGCTGTTTTTT; cdr3_aa: CASRTGIPGELFF
clone_size: NA; v_call: TRBV19; j_call: TRBJ2-7; d_call: NA; cdr3_nt: TGTGCCAGTAGTCCAACTACTACAGGGCGCGAGCAGTACTTC; cdr3_aa: CASSPTTTGREQYF
clone_size: NA; v_call: TRBV5-1; j_call: TRBJ2-3; d_call: NA; cdr3_nt: TGCGCCAGCAGCTTGGTAGCGGCTAGCACAGATACGCAGTATTTT; cdr3_aa: CASSLVAASTDTQYF
clone_size: few; v_call: TRBV6-5; j_call: TRBJ2-1; d_call: NA; cdr3_nt: TGTGCCAGCAGCCTGGGGCACTACAATGAGCAGTTCTTC; cdr3_aa: CASSLGHYNEQFF
clone_size: NA; v_call: TRBV27; j_call: TRBJ2-6; d_call: NA; cdr3_nt: TGTGCCAGCAGCAAAACCACGCAGGGCTCTGGGGCCAACGTCCTGACTTTC; cdr3_aa: CASSKTTQGSGANVLTF
clone_size: NA; v_call: TRBV5-6; j_call: TRBJ2-6; d_call: NA; cdr3_nt: TGTGCCAGCAGCTTGACCCCGGGAAACTCTGGGGCCAACGTCCTGACTTTC; cdr3_aa: CASSLTPGNSGANVLTF
clone_size: NA; v_call: TRBV2; j_call: TRBJ2-1; d_call: TRBD2; cdr3_nt: TGTGCCAGCAGCAGACTAGCGGGGGGGATATTTTACAATGAGCAGTTCTTC; cdr3_aa: CASSRLAGGIFYNEQFF
clone_size: NA; v_call: TRBV2; j_call: TRBJ1-6; d_call: NA; cdr3_nt: TGTGCCAGCAGTGATTCGGGATTCGATTCACCCCTCCACTTT; cdr3_aa: CASSDSGFDSPLHF
clone_size: NA; v_call: TRBV3-1/TRBV3-2; j_call: TRBJ2-1; d_call: TRBD2; cdr3_nt: TGTGCCAGCAGCCGACTAGCGAGGGGGGCCACTGAGCAGTTCTTC; cdr3_aa: CASSRLARGATEQFF
clone_size: NA; v_call: TRBV9; j_call: TRBJ2-5; d_call: NA; cdr3_nt: TGTGCCAGCAGCGAGACGAGAGGGGGGACCCAGTACTTC; cdr3_aa: CASSETRGGTQYF
clone_size: NA; v_call: TRBV28; j_call: TRBJ1-2; d_call: TRBD1; cdr3_nt: TGTGCCAGCAGTTTTTCATGGACAGGCTCCTATGGCTACACCTTC; cdr3_aa: CASSFSWTGSYGYTF
clone_size: NA; v_call: TRBV28; j_call: TRBJ2-3; d_call: NA; cdr3_nt: TGTGCCAGCAGTTTATGGGGAGCGCAGGGGGATACGCAGTATTTT; cdr3_aa: CASSLWGAQGDTQYF
clone_size: NA; v_call: TRBV13; j_call: TRBJ2-2; d_call: TRBD1; cdr3_nt: TGTGCCAGCAGCCCCCGACAGGGCTTCACCGGGGAGCTGTTTTTT; cdr3_aa: CASSPRQGFTGELFF
clone_size: NA; v_call: TRBV7-3; j_call: TRBJ2-1; d_call: TRBD1; cdr3_nt: TGTGCCAGCAGCTTCGGACAGGGAGAATACAATGAGCAGTTCTTC; cdr3_aa: CASSFGQGEYNEQFF
clone_size: NA; v_call: TRBV10-1; j_call: TRBJ2-3; d_call: TRBD2; cdr3_nt: TGCGCCAGCAGTGAGTCGATGGGTTTGGGGAGGGCCGATATGGGCACAGATACGCAGTATTTT; cdr3_aa: CASSESMGLGRADMGTDTQYF
clone_size: once; v_call: TRBV18; j_call: TRBJ2-4; d_call: TRBD1; cdr3_nt: TGTGCCAGCTCACCACTCCCCCCCATAGCCGGACAGGCGGAGGACATTCAGTACTTC; cdr3_aa: CASSPLPPIAGQAEDIQYF
clone_size: once; v_call: TRBV11-2; j_call: TRBJ2-1; d_call: NA; cdr3_nt: TGTGCCAGCAGCTTAGGTGGAGCCTACAATGAGCAGTTCTTC; cdr3_aa: CASSLGGAYNEQFF
clone_size: NA; v_call: TRBV6-5; j_call: TRBJ1-4; d_call: NA; cdr3_nt: TGTGCCAGTCGCAGGGCGACTAATGAAAAACTGTTTTTT; cdr3_aa: CASRRATNEKLFF
clone_size: few; v_call: TRBV3-1/TRBV3-2; j_call: TRBJ1-5; d_call: NA; cdr3_nt: TGTGCCAGCAGCCAAGGGTTGGCCAATCAGCCCCAGCATTTT; cdr3_aa: CASSQGLANQPQHF
clone_size: NA; v_call: TRBV5-4; j_call: TRBJ2-5; d_call: NA; cdr3_nt: TGTGCCAGCCTAGACCGAGGACAGAAAGAGACCCAGTACTTC; cdr3_aa: CASLDRGQKETQYF
clone_size: NA; v_call: TRBV10-3; j_call: TRBJ2-7; d_call: TRBD1; cdr3_nt: TGTGCCATCAGTGATGTGGGACAGCGGACTTCCTACGAGCAGTACTTC; cdr3_aa: CAISDVGQRTSYEQYF
clone_size: NA; v_call: TRBV11-3; j_call: TRBJ2-1; d_call: NA; cdr3_nt: TGTGCCAGTCGAGGGGAGGATGAGCAGTTCTTC; cdr3_aa: CASRGEDEQFF
clone_size: NA; v_call: TRBV11-2; j_call: TRBJ2-7; d_call: NA; cdr3_nt: TGTGCCAGCAGCCGTATACCGGGACACACCTACGAGCAGTACTTC; cdr3_aa: CASSRIPGHTYEQYF
clone_size: NA; v_call: TRBV28; j_call: TRBJ1-2; d_call: TRBD1; cdr3_nt: TGTGCCACCCCGGGGGGACAGGGGGGTGCTGGGTCCTATGGCTACACCTTC; cdr3_aa: CATPGGQGGAGSYGYTF
clone_size: NA; v_call: TRBV30; j_call: TRBJ1-3; d_call: NA; cdr3_nt: TGTGCCTGGAGTGTACAGGCAAGAAACACCATATATTTT; cdr3_aa: CAWSVQARNTIYF
clone_size: NA; v_call: TRBV28; j_call: TRBJ2-2; d_call: NA; cdr3_nt: TGTGCCACCAGGACAGTCACGAACACCGGGGAGCTGTTTTTT; cdr3_aa: CATRTVTNTGELFF
clone_size: NA; v_call: TRBV5-1; j_call: TRBJ1-6; d_call: NA; cdr3_nt: TGCGCCAGCAGCTTGGGGCAGGATAGGTCACCCCTCCACTTT; cdr3_aa: CASSLGQDRSPLHF
clone_size: NA; v_call: TRBV11-3; j_call: TRBJ2-5; d_call: NA; cdr3_nt: TGTGCCAGCAGCCGGGGACAATGGGAGACCCAGTACTTC; cdr3_aa: CASSRGQWETQYF
clone_size: NA; v_call: TRBV24-1; j_call: TRBJ2-1; d_call: TRBD2; cdr3_nt: TGTGCCACCAGTGATACCGGGACTAGCCTCAATGAGCAGTTCTTC; cdr3_aa: CATSDTGTSLNEQFF
clone_size: once; v_call: TRBV4-1; j_call: TRBJ1-5; d_call: TRBD1; cdr3_nt: TGCGCCAGCAGCCCAAGTAAAGGGACAGACAATCAGCCCCAGCATTTT; cdr3_aa: CASSPSKGTDNQPQHF
clone_size: NA; v_call: TRBV7-9; j_call: TRBJ2-7; d_call: TRBD1; cdr3_nt: TGTGCCAGCAGCTTACACGGGACAGGGGGCAACTACGAGCAGTACTTC; cdr3_aa: CASSLHGTGGNYEQYF
clone_size: NA; v_call: TRBV7-8; j_call: TRBJ2-7; d_call: NA; cdr3_nt: TGTGCCAGCAGTAACGGGAACTCCTACGAGCAGTACTTC; cdr3_aa: CASSNGNSYEQYF
clone_size: few; v_call: TRBV5-4; j_call: TRBJ1-2; d_call: NA; cdr3_nt: TGTGCCAGCAGCTTGGACCCTACGAGGATCGCGAGCGGCTATGGCTACACCTTC; cdr3_aa: CASSLDPTRIASGYGYTF
clone_size: NA; v_call: TRBV18; j_call: TRBJ2-1; d_call: TRBD2; cdr3_nt: TGTGCCAGCTCATCGGGACTAGCGGGCGGCAATGAGCAGTTCTTC; cdr3_aa: CASSSGLAGGNEQFF
clone_size: NA; v_call: TRBV19; j_call: TRBJ1-2; d_call: TRBD1; cdr3_nt: TGTGCCAGTAGCCTCCGGGACAGGGGAGGCTACACCTTC; cdr3_aa: CASSLRDRGGYTF
clone_size: NA; v_call: TRBV30; j_call: TRBJ2-1; d_call: TRBD2; cdr3_nt: TGTGCCTGGAGTGCGGGCGGGGGGGCCCACAATGAGCAGTTCTTC; cdr3_aa: CAWSAGGGAHNEQFF